The 10 T cell receptor beta chains below were found in one sample sequenced in a study of beta chain features in type 1 diabetes. Which antigens these TCRs recognize remains unknown. Findings and limits, study-wide: Within each of all four CD4+ subsets, Type 1 diabetes patients had TCRB CDR3s that were moderately but significantly shorter.

The entirety of the isolated RNA underwent reverse transcription, so expressed TCRB transcripts were sequenced. The assay was immunoSEQ multiplex PCR, and TCRdb's table has in-frame clones only and misses some. The sample consists of 400,000 or so clones, roughly 12% of them appearing once. Input material: naive CD4+ T cells from blood. The receptors originated from a young woman with type 1 diabetes.

The chain combines TRBV4-1 with TRBJ2-1; D might be TRBD1 (5 bases). The CDR3 is 12 residues long. The V end lost 4 bases, the J end lost 7 bases, and 8 bases lay between the germline ends. From germline, CDR1 is MGHRA and CDR2 YSYEKL. This CDR3 is CASSRRGNEQFF. The CDR3 DNA sequence: TGCGCCAGCAGCCGTAGGGGAAATGAGCAGTTCTTC.

The V call is TRBV27, the J call TRBJ1-1; D may be TRBD1 (6 bases). The CDR3 is made up of 15 amino acids. V was pared by 5 bases and J by 4 bases, with 17 bases between. The germline gives CDR1 MNHEY, CDR2 SMNVEV (reference sequence). CDR3 residues: CASSPNRALGTEAFF. CDR3 in DNA: TGTGCCAGCAGTCCAAACAGGGCTTTAGGCACTGAAGCTTTCTTT.

This clone was seen a handful of times. The rearrangement links TRBV15 to TRBJ2-1; 9 bases match TRBD2. V dropped 5 bases and J dropped 5; count of bases not matched to a gene: 10. The CDR3 runs to 16 residues. Germline CDR1 and CDR2: LNHNV and YYDKDF (reference sequence). The CDR3 is CATSDFRSGRNNEQFF. The CDR3 bases are TGTGCCACCAGCGACTTCCGCAGCGGGAGGAACAATGAGCAGTTCTTC.

V and J are TRBV7-2 and TRBJ2-5, with 7 bases fitting TRBD1. The CDR3 contains 14 residues. The trim removed 5 bases at V and 4 bases at J, leaving 7 bases unmatched. Germline CDR1 SGHTA, CDR2 FQGNSA. CDR3 in amino acids: CASSQGQTRETQYF. The CDR3 region has the DNA TGTGCCAGCAGCCAGGGACAGACTCGAGAGACCCAGTACTTC.

This clone was observed a few times. The rearrangement links TRBV28 to TRBJ2-1; possible D gene TRBD2, 6 bases. The CDR3 runs to 15 residues. CDR1 MDHEN and CDR2 SYDVKM come from the germline V gene. With 6 bases removed from V and 8 bases from J, the gap between germline ends came to 20 bases. Here the CDR3 reads CASRRVMGLLDEQFF. The DNA of the CDR3 is TGTGCCAGCAGGCGTGTCATGGGACTTTTGGATGAGCAGTTCTTC.

V usage is TRBV11-2 and J usage is TRBJ2-1; 11 positions match TRBD2. The ends lost 3 bases at V and 6 bases at J; junction bases unmatched: 7. The CDR3 length is 16 residues. CDR1 is SGHAT, CDR2 FQNNGV, per germline. Here the CDR3 DNA reads TGTGCCAGCAGCTTTCTACTTAGCGGGGGGGCCAATGAGCAGTTCTTC. Translating gives CASSFLLSGGANEQFF.

This chain connects TRBV7-3 to TRBJ2-1; perhaps TRBD2 as D (6 bases). This CDR3 contains 13 residues. Germline V gives CDR1 SGHTA, CDR2 FQGTGA. The V end was cut by 6 bases, the J end by 6 bases, with 12 bases between. CDR3 nucleotide sequence: TGTGCCAGCAGTTTAGGGACTCCCAATGAGCAGTTCTTC. The encoded protein is CASSLGTPNEQFF.

The rearrangement uses TRBV4-2 and TRBJ2-1; 10 nucleotides match TRBD2. Germline CDR1 is LGHNA and CDR2 is YNFKEQ. The V gene end was trimmed by 0 bases and the J gene end by 7 bases; junction bases not matched to a gene: 9. This CDR3 contains 17 residues. CDR3 in amino acids: CASSQEGKGSGRNEQFF. CDR3 coding DNA: TGTGCCAGCAGCCAAGAGGGGAAAGGTAGCGGGAGGAATGAGCAGTTCTTC.

The V call is TRBV11-1, the J call TRBJ2-1; TRBD2 matches at 7 bases. V was pared by 1 base and J by 6 bases, with 6 bases of the junction left unmatched. Germline V gives CDR1 SGHAT, CDR2 FQDESV (reference sequence). This CDR3 is built from 15 residues. CDR3 sequence (DNA): TGTGCCAGCAGCTTAGAGAGCGGGACCTCCAATGAGCAGTTCTTC. It translates to CASSLESGTSNEQFF.

CDR3 in amino acids: CASSSGTSLIYEQYF. The CDR3, as DNA: TGTGCCAGCAGCTCCGGGACTAGCCTAATCTACGAGCAGTACTTC. The V gene is TRBV5-4, the J gene TRBJ2-7; TRBD2 matches 9 bases. Germline lookup yields CDR1 SGHNT and CDR2 YYREEE (reference sequence). The CDR3 covers 15 residues. The junction had 7 bases not matched to a gene; V was cut back by 3 bases and J by 3 bases.